This TCR beta chain stems from a study of blood T cell repertoires in COVID-19 (TCRdb year 2020). About the study as a whole: The collaborator samples originated in the United States, Italy and Spain and spanned the acute and convalescent phases of COVID-19. Samples came from the ongoing ImmuneRACE study (first 160 participants) plus 1,254 subjects from 6 global collaborators. The sample metadata nearly always contained a de-identified subject ID, COVID-19 status, age in years and sex. Deeply sampled blood TCRbeta repertoires from subjects exposed to, actively infected with, or recovered from COVID-19 were included in the dataset. Where available, HLA class I and class II types were obtained from metadata supplied by the sample provider rather than from assay-based typing. The material from the prospective study consisted of cDNA or gDNA derived from T cells, B-cell-depleted T cells, or PBMCs. The repertoires were released in a freely available public database meant as a resource for research on the immune response to SARS-CoV-2.

In regard to this clone: Its antigen is still unknown. The record has no base qualities; no much larger clone is one base away.

According to the germline V gene, CDR1 reads MDHEN and CDR2 reads SYDVKM. Trimming costs V 4 bases and J 10 bases, and their ends lie 14 bases apart. Spanning cysteine to phenylalanine, the CDR3 consists of 14 amino acids. The only DNA kept is the CDR3, 42 bases in frame from the first base. The immunoSEQ Assay, a bias-controlled multiplex PCR, was used to amplify TCRbeta CDR3 regions from genomic DNA. In the original analysis: The number of nucleated cells in each sample was estimated from the amplification of reference gene primers within the assay. To quantify the absolute abundance of each unique TCRbeta CDR3 rearrangement, sequence reads were collapsed and filtered. For each sample, productive Simpson clonality was calculated as the square root of Simpson's diversity index over productive rearrangements. TCRdb re-hosts the immuneACCESS table, in-frame sequences only. Its copies lack some clones; in the studies checked, an unresolved V gene accounts for under half of them, and the cause for the rest is not known. The V and J calls and clone size come from that table; D and trimming were worked out from the DNA. The sample includes roughly 14,000 clones, with 75% to 85% observed a single time. The ten largest clones take up roughly a quarter of the sample.

On the study overall, not on this receptor specifically: The quantity of clinical and demographic metadata differed by source and by participant and was supplied without curation.

The collaborating institutions used their own protocols to collect whole blood in K2EDTA tubes. For TCRbeta analysis, collaborators shipped samples in one of three forms: frozen whole blood, isolated PBMCs, or DNA extracted from either of those sample types. This sequence uses TRBV28 and TRBJ1-6; the D segment could be TRBD1, given 6 matching bases. This sequence was found in a woman aged 45-65 years with active or convalescent COVID-19. Sequenced input: peripheral blood. The sequenced DNA: TGTGCCAGCAGTTGGACAGTTCGGTTGTCACCCCTCCACTTT. Translated, this is CASSWTVRLSPLHF.